The 2 T cell receptor beta chains given below trace back to one sample, sequenced in a study of cytomegalovirus exposure and HLA in healthy donors. The PCR used 60 Vbeta and 13 Jbeta primers. TCRdb's copy holds only in-frame clones and misses some; the assay was immunoSEQ multiplex PCR. The sample lists fewer than 200,000 clones, over 60% occurring once. Sequencing was performed on PBMCs. The receptors derive from a man in his forties in good health and CMV-seropositive.

This clone came up a few times. This chain uses TRBV9 with TRBJ2-2; TRBD1 aligns across 7 bases. Germline V CDR1 and CDR2: SGDLS, YYNGEE. The CDR3 is 15 residues long. The J segment lost 1 base and the V segment lost 1 base, leaving 1 base of the junction unmatched. The CDR3 is CASSVRTGNTGELFF. Written as DNA, the CDR3 is TGTGCCAGCAGCGTAAGGACAGGGAACACCGGGGAGCTGTTTTTT.

V and J are TRBV10-3 and TRBJ2-3; tentative D call: TRBD2 (6 bases). The germline V gene encodes CDR1 ENHRY and CDR2 SYGVKD. Trimming removed 0 bases at V and 4 bases at J, with 14 bases between. The CDR3 spans 16 residues. CDR3 loop: CAISESGTSGPDTQYF. CDR3 nucleotide sequence: TGTGCCATCAGTGAGTCTGGGACTTCCGGACCAGATACGCAGTATTTT.